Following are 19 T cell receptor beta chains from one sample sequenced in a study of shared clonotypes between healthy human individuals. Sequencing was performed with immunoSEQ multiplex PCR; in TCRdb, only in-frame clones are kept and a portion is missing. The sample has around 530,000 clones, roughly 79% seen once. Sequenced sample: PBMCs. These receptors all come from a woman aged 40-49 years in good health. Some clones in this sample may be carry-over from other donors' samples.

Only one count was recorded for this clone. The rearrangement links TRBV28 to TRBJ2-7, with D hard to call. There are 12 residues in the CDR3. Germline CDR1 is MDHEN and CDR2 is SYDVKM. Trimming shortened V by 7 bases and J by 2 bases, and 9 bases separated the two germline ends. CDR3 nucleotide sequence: TGTGCCAGCACCCGTACCACCTACGAGCAGTACTTC. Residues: CASTRTTYEQYF.

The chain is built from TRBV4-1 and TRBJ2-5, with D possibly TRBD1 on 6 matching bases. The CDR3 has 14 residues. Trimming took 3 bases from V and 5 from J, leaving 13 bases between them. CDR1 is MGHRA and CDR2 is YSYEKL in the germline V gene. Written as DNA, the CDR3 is TGCGCCAGCAGCCACGAACAGGGTTGGGAGACCCAGTACTTC. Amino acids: CASSHEQGWETQYF.

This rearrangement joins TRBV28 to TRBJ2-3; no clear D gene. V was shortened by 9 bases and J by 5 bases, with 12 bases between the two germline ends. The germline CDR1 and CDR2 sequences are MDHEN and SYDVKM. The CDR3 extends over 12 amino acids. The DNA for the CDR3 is TGTGCCAGTTCGGCCTATCAAGATACGCAGTATTTT. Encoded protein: CASSAYQDTQYF.

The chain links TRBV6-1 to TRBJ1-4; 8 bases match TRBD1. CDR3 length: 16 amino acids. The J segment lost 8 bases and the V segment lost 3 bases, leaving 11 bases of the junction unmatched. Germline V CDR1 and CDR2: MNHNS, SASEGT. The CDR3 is CASSDTAGTGLEKLFF. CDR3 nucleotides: TGTGCCAGCAGTGACACCGCCGGGACAGGACTAGAAAAACTGTTTTTT.

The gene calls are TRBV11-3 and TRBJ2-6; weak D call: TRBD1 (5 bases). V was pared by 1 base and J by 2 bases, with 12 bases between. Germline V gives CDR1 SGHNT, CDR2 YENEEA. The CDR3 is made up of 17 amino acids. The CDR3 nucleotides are TGTGCCAGCAGCTTAGCCTTAGACAGTCCTGGGGCCAACGTCCTGACTTTC. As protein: CASSLALDSPGANVLTF. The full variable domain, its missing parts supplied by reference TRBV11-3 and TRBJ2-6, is EAGVVQSPRYKIIEKKQPVAFWCNPISGHNTLYWYLQNLGQGPELLIRYENEEAVDDSQLPKDRFSAERLKGVDSTLKIQPAELGDSAVYLCASSLALDSPGANVLTFGAGSRLTVL.

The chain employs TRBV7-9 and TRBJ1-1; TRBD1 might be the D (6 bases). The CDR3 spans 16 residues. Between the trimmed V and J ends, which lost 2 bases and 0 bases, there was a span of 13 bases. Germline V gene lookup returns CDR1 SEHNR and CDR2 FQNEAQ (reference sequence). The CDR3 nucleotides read TGTGCCAGCAGCTTACTGGGGGGCCCTATGAACACTGAAGCTTTCTTT. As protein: CASSLLGGPMNTEAFF.

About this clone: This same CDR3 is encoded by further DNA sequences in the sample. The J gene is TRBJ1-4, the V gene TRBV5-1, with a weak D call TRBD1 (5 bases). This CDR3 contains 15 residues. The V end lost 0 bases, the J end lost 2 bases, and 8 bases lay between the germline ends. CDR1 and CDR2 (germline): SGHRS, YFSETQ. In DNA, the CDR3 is TGCGCCAGCAGCTTGGGCCAGGGCACTAATGAAAAACTGTTTTTT. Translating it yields CASSLGQGTNEKLFF.

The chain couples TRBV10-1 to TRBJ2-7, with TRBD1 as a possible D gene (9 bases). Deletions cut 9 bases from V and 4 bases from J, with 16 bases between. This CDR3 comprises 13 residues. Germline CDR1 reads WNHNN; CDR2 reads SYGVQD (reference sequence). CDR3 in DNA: TGCGCCAGTAGCGGGACAGGGCGATACGAGCAGTACTTC. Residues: CASSGTGRYEQYF.

The CDR3 DNA sequence: TGTGCCTGGAGTGAGGGCCTTCTCCGAGGCACAGATACGCAGTATTTT. Amino acids: CAWSEGLLRGTDTQYF. The chain uses TRBV30 and TRBJ2-3; D not certain. There are 16 residues in the CDR3. Trimming removed 1 base at V and 1 base at J, with 15 bases between. Germline CDR1 and CDR2: GTSNPN and SVGIG (reference sequence).

As DNA, the CDR3 is TGTGCCAGCTCACCTTTAGCGGGAGGGCGGGACGAGCAGTACTTC. Protein: CASSPLAGGRDEQYF. The chain has TRBV18 and TRBJ2-7; 11 bases line up with TRBD2. Per the germline V gene, CDR1 is KGHSH and CDR2 is LQKENI. The CDR3 has 15 residues. V was clipped by 3 bases and J by 5 bases; unmatched bases: 6.

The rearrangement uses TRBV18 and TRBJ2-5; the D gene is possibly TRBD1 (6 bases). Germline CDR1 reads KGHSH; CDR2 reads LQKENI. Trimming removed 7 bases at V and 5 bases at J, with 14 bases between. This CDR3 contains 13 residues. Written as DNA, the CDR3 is TGTGCCAGCTACAGGGCCGTCGGGGAGACCCAGTACTTC. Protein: CASYRAVGETQYF. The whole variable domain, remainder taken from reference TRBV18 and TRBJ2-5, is NAGVMQNPRHLVRRRGQEARLRCSPMKGHSHVYWYRQLPEEGLKFMVYLQKENIIDESGMPKERFSAEFPKEGPSILRIQQVVRGDSAAYFCASYRAVGETQYFGPGTRLLVL.

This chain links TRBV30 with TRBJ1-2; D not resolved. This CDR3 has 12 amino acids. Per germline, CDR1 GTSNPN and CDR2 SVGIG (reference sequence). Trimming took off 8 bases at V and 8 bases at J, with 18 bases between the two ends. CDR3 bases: TGTGCCGCGCCAACACCGCCGGGGGGCTACACCTTC. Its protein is CAAPTPPGGYTF.

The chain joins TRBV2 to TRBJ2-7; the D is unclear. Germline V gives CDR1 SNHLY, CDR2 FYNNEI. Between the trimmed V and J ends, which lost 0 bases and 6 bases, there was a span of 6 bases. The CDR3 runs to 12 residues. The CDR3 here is CASSEAGTEQYF. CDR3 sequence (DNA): TGTGCCAGCAGTGAAGCGGGTACCGAGCAGTACTTC.

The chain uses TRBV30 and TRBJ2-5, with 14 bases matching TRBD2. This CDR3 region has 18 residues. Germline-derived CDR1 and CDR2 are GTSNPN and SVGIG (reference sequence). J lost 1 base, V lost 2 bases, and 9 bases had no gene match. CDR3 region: CAWSQGTSGSLAQETQYF. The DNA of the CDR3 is TGTGCCTGGAGTCAGGGGACTAGCGGGAGCCTCGCCCAAGAGACCCAGTACTTC.

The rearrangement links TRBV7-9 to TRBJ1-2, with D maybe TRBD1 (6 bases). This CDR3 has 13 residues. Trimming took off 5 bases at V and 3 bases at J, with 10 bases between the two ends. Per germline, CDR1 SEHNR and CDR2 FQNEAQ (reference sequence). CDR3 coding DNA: TGTGCCAGCAGCCAGGGACAACACTATGGCTACACCTTC. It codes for CASSQGQHYGYTF. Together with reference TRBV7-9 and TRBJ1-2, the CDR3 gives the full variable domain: DTGVSQNPRHKITKRGQNVTFRCDPISEHNRLYWYRQTLGQGPEFLTYFQNEAQLEKSRLLSDRFSAERPKGSFSTLEIQRTEQGDSAMYLCASSQGQHYGYTFGSGTRLTVV.

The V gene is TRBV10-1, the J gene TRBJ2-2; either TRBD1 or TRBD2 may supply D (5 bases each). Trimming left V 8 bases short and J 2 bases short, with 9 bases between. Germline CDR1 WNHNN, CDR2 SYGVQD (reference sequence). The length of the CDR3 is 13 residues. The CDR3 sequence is CASHGTNTGELFF. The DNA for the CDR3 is TGCGCCAGCCATGGGACCAACACCGGGGAGCTGTTTTTT.

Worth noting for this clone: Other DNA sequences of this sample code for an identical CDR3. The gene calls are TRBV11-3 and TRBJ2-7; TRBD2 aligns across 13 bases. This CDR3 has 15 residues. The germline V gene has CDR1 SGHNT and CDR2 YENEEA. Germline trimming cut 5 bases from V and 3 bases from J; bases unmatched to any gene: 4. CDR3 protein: CASSPGTSGIYEQYF. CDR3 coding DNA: TGTGCCAGCAGCCCCGGGACTAGCGGGATCTACGAGCAGTACTTC.

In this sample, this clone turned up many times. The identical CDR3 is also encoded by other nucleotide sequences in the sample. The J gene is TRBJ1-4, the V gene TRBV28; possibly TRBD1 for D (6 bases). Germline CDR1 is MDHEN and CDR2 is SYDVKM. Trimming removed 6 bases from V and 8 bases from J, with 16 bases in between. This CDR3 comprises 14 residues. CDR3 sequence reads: CASRTQGQGEKLFF. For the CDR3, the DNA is TGTGCCAGCAGAACACAGGGCCAGGGGGAAAAACTGTTTTTT.

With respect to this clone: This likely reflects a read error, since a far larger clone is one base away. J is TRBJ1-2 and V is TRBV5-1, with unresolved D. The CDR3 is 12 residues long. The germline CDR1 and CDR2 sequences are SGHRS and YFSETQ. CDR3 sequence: CASGLANYGYTF. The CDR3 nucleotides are TGCGCCAGCGGCTTGGCTAACTATGGCTACACCTTC.